This T cell receptor beta chain came from a study of radiotherapy plus CTLA-4 blockade in lung cancer. Findings and caveats of the study: Early shifts in blood T cell clones, with interferon-beta, reportedly predicted response best. After radiotherapy and ipilimumab, tumor-derived clones expanded in peripheral blood.

Assay: immunoSEQ multiplex PCR; the TCRdb copy retains only in-frame clones and omits some. The sample records 60,000 to 65,000 clones, roughly 80% being singletons. In this sample, this clone turned up a few times. Its matching antigen is unknown. This CDR3 has 16 amino acids. Treatment of patients with chemo-refractory metastatic non-small-cell lung cancer consisted of focal radiation plus CTLA-4 blockade with ipilimumab. The input for sequencing was peripheral blood, taken from a patient treated with radiotherapy plus ipilimumab. This TCR derives from a human donor with non-small cell lung cancer who had a complete response to radiotherapy plus ipilimumab. The chain is built from TRBV21-1 and TRBJ1-1; the D segment call TRBD1 is taken from the table without a DNA check. TRBV21-1 is listed as a pseudogene. CDR3 residues: CAPAATTGTGPREAFF. CDR3 nucleotides: TGTGCCCCAGCAGCAACGACGGGCACAGGCCCTCGGGAAGCTTTCTTT.